One sample yielded the 8 T cell receptor beta chains listed below, sequenced in a study of cytomegalovirus exposure and HLA in healthy donors. The primer mix had 60 Vbeta and 13 Jbeta primers. The table came from immunoSEQ multiplex PCR; TCRdb's copy has only in-frame clones and leaves some out. The profile shows about 110,000 clones, just over 70% of them singletons. Sequences were obtained from PBMCs. These receptor sequences come from a boy aged 5-17 years in good health and CMV-seronegative.

The chain carries TRBV7-8 and TRBJ1-1; D gene unclear. Trimming removed 0 bases at V and 3 bases at J, with 14 bases between. This CDR3 spans 16 amino acids. The germline gives CDR1 SGHVS, CDR2 FQNEAQ. The CDR3 reads CASSLAQGKGDTEAFF. CDR3 coding DNA: TGTGCCAGCAGCTTAGCGCAAGGGAAGGGAGACACTGAAGCTTTCTTT.

This clone was counted between two and nine times. V and J are TRBV7-9 and TRBJ1-4; D might be TRBD1 (5 bases). V shed 4 bases and J shed 7 bases, with 16 bases lying between them. The CDR3 length is 15 residues. Per the germline V gene, CDR1 is SEHNR and CDR2 is FQNEAQ (reference sequence). CDR3 DNA sequence: TGTGCCAGCAGCTCCCGCGGGGGAGAGGGTGAAAAACTGTTTTTT. As protein: CASSSRGGEGEKLFF.

The chain carries TRBV5-4 and TRBJ2-3; no clear D gene. Germline CDR1 and CDR2: SGHNT and YYREEE (reference sequence). V lost 2 bases, J lost 0 bases, and 4 bases lay in between. The CDR3 has 13 amino acids. This CDR3 reads CASSFPSTDTQYF. The CDR3, as DNA: TGTGCCAGCAGCTTCCCTAGCACAGATACGCAGTATTTT.

The chain combines TRBV28 with TRBJ1-6; TRBD1 is a possible D gene (5 bases). Trimming shortened V by 5 bases and J by 5 bases, and 10 bases separated the two germline ends. The CDR3 contains 14 residues. CDR1 MDHEN and CDR2 SYDVKM come from the germline V gene. The CDR3, as DNA: TGTGCCAGCAGTGGCGGGGCCAATAATTCACCCCTCCACTTT. It yields the protein CASSGGANNSPLHF.

This chain joins TRBV19 and TRBJ1-2; tentatively, D is TRBD1 (6 bases). The V and J ends lost 5 bases and 3 bases respectively, with 13 bases between them. CDR1 and CDR2 (germline): LNHDA, SQIVND (reference sequence). The CDR3 contains 14 residues. CDR3 bases: TGTGCCAGTAGTCGTTCACAGGGAGACTATGGCTACACCTTC. Its protein is CASSRSQGDYGYTF.

V is TRBV25-1 and J is TRBJ2-5, with TRBD1 identical over 8 bases. CDR1 is MGHDK and CDR2 is SYGVNS in the germline V gene. CDR3 length: 15 residues. Trimming cost V 2 bases and J 5 bases; bases outside gene matches: 7. The CDR3 DNA reads TGTGCCAGCAGTGAAGGGAGACAGGGGACGGAGACCCAGTACTTC. Amino acid sequence: CASSEGRQGTETQYF.

The chain recombines TRBV19 with TRBJ1-5; D is perhaps TRBD1 (6 bases). Trimming pared 1 base from V and 1 base from J, leaving 8 bases between. Germline V gives CDR1 LNHDA, CDR2 SQIVND (reference sequence). The CDR3 is 15 residues long. The CDR3, as DNA: TGTGCCAGTAGTATAGGGCAGGGGAGCAATCAGCCCCAGCATTTT. Residues: CASSIGQGSNQPQHF.

The chain is built from TRBV7-9 and TRBJ2-3; perhaps TRBD2 as D (6 bases). The CDR3 consists of 19 residues. The germline V and J ends were trimmed by 4 bases and 0 bases, with 23 bases remaining between them. Germline V gene data show CDR1 as SEHNR and CDR2 as FQNEAQ (reference sequence). CDR3 region: CASSSPMGRSIPSTDTQYF. In DNA form, the CDR3 reads TGTGCCAGCAGCTCACCCATGGGGAGGAGCATTCCTAGCACAGATACGCAGTATTTT. The variable domain in full, with the rest retrieved from reference TRBV7-9 and TRBJ2-3, is DTGVSQNPRHKITKRGQNVTFRCDPISEHNRLYWYRQTLGQGPEFLTYFQNEAQLEKSRLLSDRFSAERPKGSFSTLEIQRTEQGDSAMYLCASSSPMGRSIPSTDTQYFGPGTRLTVL.